This T cell receptor (beta chain) was recorded in a study of response to subunit inactivated influenza vaccine (dated by TCRdb to 2016 to 2018). Broadly, across the study: Deep quantitative T cell receptor repertoire profiling was used in the study to track responses to a trivalent subunit inactivated influenza vaccine.

The method behind the library was RT-PCR. Reads for this sample came from an Illumina HiSeq 2500. TCRdb itself trimmed the public reads at Q25 with fastp, ran MiXCR and retained productive beta chains. Rows are unified per CDR3 protein, each entry keeping the most common DNA and genes. In all, the sample holds a few hundred thousand distinct CDR3 sequences, and around a fifth of those were seen once. Roughly 10% of the sample comes from the top ten. This clonotype turned up a few times. What antigen it recognizes has not been identified. No much larger clone exists at a distance of one base, and base qualities are not known. Points the paper makes about the study in general: According to the authors, only a limited number of new T cells may be recruited by each seasonal influenza vaccination.

Trimming leaves V shorter by 3 bases and J shorter by 0 bases, with the junction holding 2 bases beyond the gene matches. The CDR3 covers 17 residues, taking in both the cysteine and the phenylalanine. The retained sequence is limited to the CDR3, 51 bases, with the frame set at the first base. From a lookup of the germline V gene, CDR1 and CDR2 are SGHRS and YFSETQ. The source material was PBMCs from blood, sampled about 20 months after vaccination. The TCR sequence derives from a man aged 50-75 years who received an inactivated influenza vaccine. Donor details come from another sample of the same person, matched by shared clones. The chain uses TRBV5-1 and TRBJ2-1; 14 bases in between match TRBD2. The nucleotide sequence reads as follows: TGCGCCAGCAGCTCCGGGACTAGCGGGAGCTCCTACAATGAGCAGTTCTTC. It translates as CASSSGTSGSSYNEQFF.